This record looks at one T cell receptor (beta chain) sequence and its context. Its antigen remains unidentified. A junction boundary mismatches the germline segment, possibly from a read error. This sample's RNA came from whole unsorted tissue. The record originates from a study of tumor and adjacent non-tumor tissue in lung cancer. TCRbeta libraries were built with three rounds of nested PCR, modified from ARM-PCR. TCRdb re-analysed the multiplex PCR reads in MiXCR, keeping a single row per CDR3 protein. The data hold tens of thousands of distinct CDR3 sequences, with 77% observed a single time. CDR3 length: 14 residues. Per the germline V gene, CDR1 is MNHEY and CDR2 is SVGAGI. The study's findings and limits: Compared with tumor, normal lung showed significantly lower TCR diversity.

This receptor was obtained from a woman in her fifties or sixties with non-small cell lung cancer. Input material: lung tumor tissue. This chain uses TRBV6-5 with TRBJ1-1, with D possibly TRBD1 on 6 matching bases. The CDR3 bases are TGTGCCAGCGGTTACTCGGGGGGCGCCCATGAAGCTGCCTTT. This gives the protein CASGYSGGAHEAAF.